The 8 T cell receptor beta chains below were found in one sample sequenced in a study of CD8 T cells in Susac syndrome. With random hexamers, 0.5 to 1 ug RNA was reverse transcribed. TCRdb re-called the immunoSEQ multiplex PCR reads through MiXCR, storing one row per CDR3 protein. The sample contains about 94,000 distinct CDR3 sequences, about 93% of which appear only once. The sample taken for sequencing was CD4+ T cells from PBMCs. Source of these receptors: a human donor with Susac syndrome.

J is TRBJ1-5 and V is TRBV21-1; the table assigns TRBD1, which was not confirmed against the DNA. TRBV21-1 is given as a pseudogene. The CDR3 has 12 residues. CDR3 nucleotide sequence: TGTGCCAGCAGCAAGGGGGAACGGCCCCAGCATTTT. Amino acid sequence: CASSKGERPQHF.

The chain employs TRBV9 and TRBJ2-2, with D uncertain. Germline values: CDR1 SGDLS, CDR2 YYNGEE. The V end was cut by 4 bases, the J end by 7 bases, with 8 bases between. This CDR3 is built from 12 residues. Written as DNA, the CDR3 is TGTGCCAGCAGCTCGCGAGTCGGGGAGCTGTTTTTT. It specifies CASSSRVGELFF.

The chain is built from TRBV7-9 and TRBJ2-4, with TRBD1 matching 9 bases. From germline, CDR1 is SEHNR and CDR2 FQNEAQ (reference sequence). The ends lost 5 bases at V and 9 bases at J; junction bases unmatched: 8. The CDR3 is 14 amino acids. In DNA form, the CDR3 reads TGTGCCAGCAGCACCCGGGACAGGGCGACCATTCAGTACTTC. Amino acids: CASSTRDRATIQYF. The full variable domain, rest sourced from reference TRBV7-9 and TRBJ2-4, is DTGVSQNPRHKITKRGQNVTFRCDPISEHNRLYWYRQTLGQGPEFLTYFQNEAQLEKSRLLSDRFSAERPKGSFSTLEIQRTEQGDSAMYLCASSTRDRATIQYFGAGTRLSVL.

The V gene is TRBV27, the J gene TRBJ1-6; no clear D. CDR1 is MNHEY and CDR2 is SMNVEV in the germline V gene (reference sequence). Trimming shortened V by 5 bases and J by 6 bases, and 14 bases separated the two germline ends. The CDR3 contains 15 residues. CDR3: CASSLGPPGNSPLHF. The CDR3 DNA reads as TGTGCCAGCAGTCTAGGCCCCCCGGGTAATTCACCCCTCCACTTT.

This chain uses TRBV6-1 with TRBJ2-3; TRBD2 matches 10 bases. V lost 4 bases, J lost 3 bases, and 7 bases stayed unmatched. The CDR3 sequence is 16 residues long. CDR1 and CDR2 (germline): MNHNS, SASEGT. CDR3 residues: CASSAASGGPTDTQYF. CDR3 nucleotide sequence: TGTGCCAGCAGTGCTGCTAGCGGGGGCCCGACAGATACGCAGTATTTT.

This CDR3 is CASSFHRGGSNEQYF. In DNA form, the CDR3 reads TGTGCCAGCAGTTTCCACCGGGGAGGGTCCAACGAGCAGTACTTC. The chain employs TRBV28 and TRBJ2-7, with 7 bases identical to TRBD2. The V gene end was trimmed by 3 bases and the J gene end by 5 bases; junction bases not matched to a gene: 10. The germline V gene encodes CDR1 MDHEN and CDR2 SYDVKM. CDR3 size: 15 residues.

V usage is TRBV12-3 or TRBV12-4 and J usage is TRBJ2-2, with 9 bases lining up with TRBD2. After removal of 1 base from V and 4 bases from J, the junction contained 7 bases not matched to a gene. The CDR3 is 17 amino acids. Here the CDR3 reads CASSLGLLAGLTGELFF. CDR3 coding DNA: TGTGCCAGCAGTTTAGGGTTGCTAGCGGGGCTCACCGGGGAGCTGTTTTTT.

The genes are TRBV5-1 and TRBJ2-2, with D perhaps TRBD1 (5 bases). Germline-derived CDR1 and CDR2 are SGHRS and YFSETQ. V was trimmed by 0 bases and J by 7 bases, leaving 13 bases between them. This CDR3 is built from 15 residues. The DNA for the CDR3 is TGCGCCAGCAGCTTGGGAGACAGTTTCGGCGGGGAGCTGTTTTTT. Its translation: CASSLGDSFGGELFF.